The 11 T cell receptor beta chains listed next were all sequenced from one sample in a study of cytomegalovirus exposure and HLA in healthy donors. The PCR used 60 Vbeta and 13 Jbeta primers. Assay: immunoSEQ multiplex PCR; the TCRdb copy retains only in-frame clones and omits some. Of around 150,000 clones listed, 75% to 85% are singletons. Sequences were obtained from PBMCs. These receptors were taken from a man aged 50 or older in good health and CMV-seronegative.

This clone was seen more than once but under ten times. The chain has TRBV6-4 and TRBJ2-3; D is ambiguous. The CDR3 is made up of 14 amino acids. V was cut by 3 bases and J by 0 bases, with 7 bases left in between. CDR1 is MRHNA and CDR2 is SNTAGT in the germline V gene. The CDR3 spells CASSELFSTDTQYF. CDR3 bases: TGTGCCAGCAGTGAACTTTTTAGCACAGATACGCAGTATTTT.

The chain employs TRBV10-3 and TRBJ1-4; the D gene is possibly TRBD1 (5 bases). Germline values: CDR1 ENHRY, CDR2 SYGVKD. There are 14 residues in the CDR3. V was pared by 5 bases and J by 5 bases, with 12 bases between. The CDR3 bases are TGTGCCATCAGTAGGGACTCTACGAATGAAAAACTGTTTTTT. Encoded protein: CAISRDSTNEKLFF.

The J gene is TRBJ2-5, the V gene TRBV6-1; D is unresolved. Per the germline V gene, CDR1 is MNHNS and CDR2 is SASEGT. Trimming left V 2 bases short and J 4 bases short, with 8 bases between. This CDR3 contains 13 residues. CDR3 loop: CASSETSVETQYF. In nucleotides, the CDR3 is TGTGCCAGCAGTGAAACGAGTGTAGAGACCCAGTACTTC.

The CDR3 loop reads CASSTERTGDYGYTF. Written as DNA, the CDR3 is TGTGCCAGTAGTACCGAGAGGACAGGGGACTATGGCTACACCTTC. The rearrangement joins TRBV19 to TRBJ1-2, with TRBD1 matching over 9 bases. CDR1 is LNHDA and CDR2 is SQIVND in the germline V gene (reference sequence). With 4 bases clipped from V and 3 bases from J, the junction kept 6 bases outside the gene matches. The CDR3 loop spans 15 amino acids.

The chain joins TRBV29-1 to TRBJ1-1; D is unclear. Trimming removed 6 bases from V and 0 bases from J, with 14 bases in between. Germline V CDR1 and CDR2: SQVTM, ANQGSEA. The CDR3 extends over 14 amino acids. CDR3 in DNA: TGCAGCGTGGCCCCCCTAGCTATGAACACTGAAGCTTTCTTT. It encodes CSVAPLAMNTEAFF. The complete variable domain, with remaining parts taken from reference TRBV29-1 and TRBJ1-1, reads SAVISQKPSRDICQRGTSLTIQCQVDSQVTMMFWYRQQPGQSLTLIATANQGSEATYESGFVIDKFPISRPNLTFSTLTVSNMSPEDSSIYLCSVAPLAMNTEAFFGQGTRLTVV.

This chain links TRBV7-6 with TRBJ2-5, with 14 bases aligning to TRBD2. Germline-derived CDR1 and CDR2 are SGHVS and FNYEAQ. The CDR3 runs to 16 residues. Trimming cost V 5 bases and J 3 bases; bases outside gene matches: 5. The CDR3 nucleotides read TGTGCCAGCAGCCTCCGGACTAGCGGGGGGAAAGAGACCCAGTACTTC. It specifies CASSLRTSGGKETQYF. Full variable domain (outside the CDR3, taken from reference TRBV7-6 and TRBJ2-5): GAGVSQSPRYKVTKRGQDVALRCDPISGHVSLYWYRQALGQGPEFLTYFNYEAQQDKSGLPNDRFSAERPEGSISTLTIQRTEQRDSAMYRCASSLRTSGGKETQYFGPGTRLLVL.

In DNA, the CDR3 is TGTGCCAGCAGTCTATATGGGAGGAATGAGCAGTTCTTC. It encodes CASSLYGRNEQFF. This chain connects TRBV27 to TRBJ2-1; D may be TRBD2 (6 bases). The CDR3 consists of 13 residues. The germline V gene has CDR1 MNHEY and CDR2 SMNVEV (reference sequence). Trimming removed 5 bases at V and 7 bases at J, with 12 bases between.

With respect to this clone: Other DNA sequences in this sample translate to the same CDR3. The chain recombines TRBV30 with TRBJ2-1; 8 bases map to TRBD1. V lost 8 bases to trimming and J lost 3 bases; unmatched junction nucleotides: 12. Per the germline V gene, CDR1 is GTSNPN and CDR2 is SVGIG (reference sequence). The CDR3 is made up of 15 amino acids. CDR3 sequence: CAQNVGTGIYNEQFF. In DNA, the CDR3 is TGTGCCCAGAACGTCGGGACAGGAATCTACAATGAGCAGTTCTTC.

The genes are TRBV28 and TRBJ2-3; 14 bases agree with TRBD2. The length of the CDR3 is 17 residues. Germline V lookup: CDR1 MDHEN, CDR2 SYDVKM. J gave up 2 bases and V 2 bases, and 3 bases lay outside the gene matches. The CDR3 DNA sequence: TGTGCCAGCAGTTTAGGGACTAGCGGGGGATCCACAGATACGCAGTATTTT. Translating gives CASSLGTSGGSTDTQYF.

The chain's CDR3 is CASSVGRGVDRNSGANVLTF. The CDR3 bases are TGTGCCAGCAGCGTAGGGAGGGGAGTGGACAGGAACTCTGGGGCCAACGTCCTGACTTTC. The chain links TRBV9 to TRBJ2-6; the D gene is possibly TRBD1 (7 bases). This CDR3 has 20 amino acids. Trimming stripped 0 bases from V and 0 bases from J, with 19 bases between. Germline loops: CDR1 SGDLS, CDR2 YYNGEE.

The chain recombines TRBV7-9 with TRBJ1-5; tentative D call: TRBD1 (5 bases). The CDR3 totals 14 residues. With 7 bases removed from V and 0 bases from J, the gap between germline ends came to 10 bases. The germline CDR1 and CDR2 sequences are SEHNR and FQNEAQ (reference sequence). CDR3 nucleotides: TGTGCCAGCAACCGGGACTCTAGCAATCAGCCCCAGCATTTT. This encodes CASNRDSSNQPQHF. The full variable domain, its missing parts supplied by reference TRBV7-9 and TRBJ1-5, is DTGVSQNPRHKITKRGQNVTFRCDPISEHNRLYWYRQTLGQGPEFLTYFQNEAQLEKSRLLSDRFSAERPKGSFSTLEIQRTEQGDSAMYLCASNRDSSNQPQHFGDGTRLSIL.